This entry lists 24 T cell receptor beta chains sequenced from one sample in a study of T cells after yellow fever vaccination (dated by TCRdb to the late 2010s). Library preparation used 5' RACE. The sequencing machine was an Illumina NovaSeq 6000. TCRdb reran the public reads through fastp at Q25 and MiXCR, keeping productive beta chains. When rows share a CDR3 protein, they turn into one entry using the most common DNA and genes. Counted in this sample were hundreds of thousands of distinct CDR3 sequences; about 19% of them appeared once. The leading ten clones occupy over 15% of the sample. The meaning of the sample's treatment or condition label: live attenuated yellow fever vaccine strain. The starting material was PBMCs, obtained before the yellow fever booster vaccination. The receptors were sampled from a man aged 18 to 29 who received the YFV17D yellow fever vaccine.

This clonotype was counted a few times. The J gene is TRBJ1-1, the V gene TRBV25-1; no clear D. Trimming removed 10 bases at V and 0 bases at J, with 15 bases between. This CDR3 comprises 14 residues. The germline V gene has CDR1 MGHDK and CDR2 SYGVNS. The CDR3 reads CATLGNTMNTEAFF. The CDR3 nucleotides are TGTGCCACCCTGGGGAATACCATGAACACTGAAGCTTTCTTT.

The CDR3 sequence is CASSPSPPSSEQYF. The CDR3 nucleotides are TGCGCCAGCAGCCCGAGTCCCCCCTCGAGCGAGCAGTACTTC. The chain recombines TRBV5-1 with TRBJ2-7; D remains unclear. The germline gives CDR1 SGHRS, CDR2 YFSETQ. The CDR3 covers 14 residues. Trimming removed 4 bases at V and 6 bases at J, with 17 bases between.

There are a few counts of this clonotype. The genes are TRBV20-1 and TRBJ1-6; 9 bases match TRBD1. The CDR3 length is 14 residues. J gave up 8 bases and V 3 bases, and 5 bases lay outside the gene matches. CDR1 DFQATT and CDR2 SNEGSKA come from the germline V gene (reference sequence). CDR3 in amino acids: CSARGTGRDSPLHF. The DNA for the CDR3 is TGCAGTGCTAGGGGGACAGGGAGGGATTCACCCCTCCACTTT.

The gene calls are TRBV27 and TRBJ2-5, with 12 bases matching TRBD2. Trimming at V came to 3 bases and at J to 4 bases, leaving 6 bases not matched to a gene. Germline V gene data show CDR1 as MNHEY and CDR2 as SMNVEV (reference sequence). CDR3 length equals 16 residues. CDR3 region: CASSFTASGGGETQYF. CDR3 nucleotide sequence: TGTGCCAGCAGTTTCACGGCTAGCGGGGGGGGAGAGACCCAGTACTTC.

This chain links TRBV27 with TRBJ1-2; 11 bases align to TRBD1. CDR1 and CDR2 from the germline V gene are MNHEY and SMNVEV (reference sequence). The CDR3 is 17 residues long. The trim removed 0 bases at V and 5 bases at J, leaving 8 bases unmatched. DNA of the CDR3: TGTGCCAGCAGTTTATCGGACAGGGGGCGTGGGTGGTATGGCTACACCTTC. Translating it yields CASSLSDRGRGWYGYTF.

The CDR3 DNA reads TGTGCCAGCAGCTTAGAGGAGGGGACTGAGAGGGAGCAGTACTTC. This sequence encodes CASSLEEGTEREQYF. The chain couples TRBV7-9 to TRBJ2-7, with D possibly being TRBD2 (6 bases). Trimming removed 1 base from V and 7 bases from J, with 17 bases in between. The CDR3 contains 15 residues. Germline CDR1 and CDR2: SEHNR and FQNEAQ (reference sequence).

The chain carries TRBV12-3 or TRBV12-4 and TRBJ2-3; D is unclear. V was pared by 6 bases and J by 4 bases, with 8 bases between. This CDR3 spans 12 amino acids. This CDR3 is CASSPVPDTQYF. The CDR3 nucleotides read TGTGCCAGCAGCCCCGTCCCAGATACGCAGTATTTT.

This clonotype occurred a few times. This chain joins TRBV9 and TRBJ2-7; D uncertain. This CDR3 has 13 amino acids. The germline V gene has CDR1 SGDLS and CDR2 YYNGEE. With 6 bases removed from V and 2 bases from J, the gap between germline ends came to 12 bases. The CDR3 here is CASIAGGPYEQYV. In nucleotides, the CDR3 is TGTGCCAGCATCGCCGGTGGCCCCTACGAGCAGTACGTC.

The CDR3 spells CASTPGGPVLSYNEQFF. The CDR3, as DNA: TGTGCCAGCACTCCGGGGGGGCCGGTCCTTTCCTACAATGAGCAGTTCTTC. This chain connects TRBV6-5 to TRBJ2-1; 8 bases fit TRBD2. Trimming at V came to 7 bases and at J to 1 base, leaving 12 bases not matched to a gene. CDR3 length: 17 residues. CDR1 and CDR2 from the germline V gene are MNHEY and SVGAGI.

The V and J genes are TRBV10-1 and TRBJ2-3; 7 bases are a match to TRBD2. Germline lookup yields CDR1 WNHNN and CDR2 SYGVQD (reference sequence). V shed 0 bases, J shed 4 bases, and the junction held 7 bases outside the gene matches. The length of the CDR3 is 16 residues. CDR3 sequence: CASSESAGIPSDTQYF. CDR3 DNA sequence: TGCGCCAGCAGTGAGTCAGCGGGGATACCATCAGATACGCAGTATTTT.

V is TRBV5-1 and J is TRBJ2-5; 7 nucleotides line up with TRBD1. This CDR3 spans 16 amino acids. CDR1 is SGHRS, CDR2 YFSETQ, per germline. J was trimmed by 3 bases and V by 2 bases; bases with no gene match: 10. Written as DNA, the CDR3 is TGCGCCAGCAGCTTCGACAGGGACCCAACGAAAGAGACCCAGTACTTC. It codes for CASSFDRDPTKETQYF.

The chain has TRBV7-3 and TRBJ2-7; D may be TRBD1 (6 bases). Looked up from germline, CDR1 is SGHTA and CDR2 is FQGTGA. CDR3 length: 13 residues. The V end was cut by 2 bases, the J end by 8 bases, with 13 bases between. CDR3 in amino acids: CASSLYPGQQQYV. The CDR3 nucleotides are TGTGCCAGCAGCTTATACCCGGGACAACAGCAGTACGTC.

This clonotype was recorded a few times. V is TRBV6-1 and J is TRBJ2-7, with 7 positions matching TRBD1. With V trimmed by 3 bases and J by 0 bases, 5 bases remained unmatched. The CDR3 has 15 residues. Germline lookup yields CDR1 MNHNS and CDR2 SASEGT. DNA of the CDR3: TGTGCCAGCAGTGACTGGGACAGCAGCTCCTACGAGCAGTACTTC. Its protein is CASSDWDSSSYEQYF.

This chain links TRBV10-1 with TRBJ1-1, with TRBD1 matching 7 bases. Looked up from germline, CDR1 is WNHNN and CDR2 is SYGVQD (reference sequence). The CDR3 has 17 amino acids. The junction had 13 bases not matched to a gene; V was cut back by 6 bases and J by 0 bases. CDR3 protein: CASRPGVAGGMNTEAFF. The DNA for the CDR3 is TGCGCCAGCAGGCCTGGTGTGGCAGGGGGGATGAACACTGAAGCTTTCTTT.

The genes are TRBV28 and TRBJ1-1; 11 bases fit TRBD1. V lost 5 bases and J lost 6; bases outside the gene matches: 8. This CDR3 region has 15 residues. The V gene's germline CDR1 is MDHEN and CDR2 SYDVKM. CDR3 loop: CASSPPGQGGPEAFF. The CDR3 DNA follows: TGTGCCAGCAGTCCCCCGGGACAGGGGGGCCCTGAAGCTTTCTTT.

This clonotype has a handful of counts. The rearrangement joins TRBV28 to TRBJ1-1; TRBD1 matches 7 bases. This CDR3 has 11 residues. V dropped 9 bases and J dropped 5; count of bases not matched to a gene: 3. The germline gives CDR1 MDHEN, CDR2 SYDVKM. The CDR3 DNA follows: TGTGCCAGTTTACAGGGGACTGAAGCTTTCTTT. This codes for CASLQGTEAFF.

Many counts were recorded for this clonotype. The rearrangement uses TRBV5-5 and TRBJ1-1; D is uncertain. V lost 0 bases and J 7 bases, leaving 13 bases between the germline ends. The CDR3 loop spans 14 amino acids. Germline CDR1 is SGHKS and CDR2 is YYEKEE (reference sequence). Here the CDR3 reads CASSLVRRPNEAFF. CDR3 in DNA: TGTGCCAGCAGCTTGGTTCGGAGGCCCAATGAAGCTTTCTTT.

This clonotype turned up a few times. The chain has TRBV5-4 and TRBJ2-5; 7 bases line up with TRBD1. CDR3 length: 12 amino acids. Germline values: CDR1 SGHNT, CDR2 YYREEE (reference sequence). Germline trimming cut 4 bases from V and 7 bases from J; bases unmatched to any gene: 4. The CDR3 nucleotides read TGTGCCAGCAGCGGCACAGGGGTGACCCAGTACTTC. This sequence encodes CASSGTGVTQYF. The full variable domain, rest sourced from reference TRBV5-4 and TRBJ2-5, is ETGVTQSPTHLIKTRGQQVTLRCSSQSGHNTVSWYQQALGQGPQFIFQYYREEENGRGNFPPRFSGLQFPNYSSELNVNALELDDSALYLCASSGTGVTQYFGPGTRLLVL.

This clonotype was counted a few times. The V call is TRBV6-2 or TRBV6-3, the J call TRBJ1-1; D is unclear. CDR1 MNHEY and CDR2 SVGEGT come from the germline V gene. V dropped 7 bases and J dropped 6 bases, with 15 bases sitting between them. This CDR3 is built from 13 residues. The CDR3 DNA reads TGTGCCAGCATTGGACGGGAAGCGGCTGAAGCTTTCTTT. Translating gives CASIGREAAEAFF.

There are a few counts of this clonotype. The gene calls are TRBV3-1 and TRBJ2-5, with TRBD2 matching 7 bases. The CDR3 runs to 13 residues. Trimming took 10 bases from V and 3 from J; bases not matched to a gene: 8. Germline loops: CDR1 LGHDT, CDR2 YNNKEL (reference sequence). The CDR3 nucleotides read TGTGCCACGTCCCGCCGGGGGGAAGAGACCCAGTACTTC. Its translation is CATSRRGEETQYF.

This clonotype was seen a handful of times. The V call is TRBV19, the J call TRBJ2-7; possible D gene TRBD1, 6 bases. There are 14 residues in the CDR3. From germline, CDR1 is LNHDA and CDR2 SQIVND (reference sequence). V lost 1 base and J lost 2, with 9 bases in between. CDR3 in amino acids: CASSIGTEAYEQYF. The CDR3 coding sequence is TGTGCCAGTAGTATAGGGACAGAAGCCTACGAGCAGTACTTC.

The chain has TRBV24-1 and TRBJ2-2, with 9 bases identical to TRBD1. Losses at the gene ends were 9 bases for V and 6 bases for J; bases not matched to a gene: 7. Per the germline V gene, CDR1 is KGHDR and CDR2 is SFDVKD. There are 14 residues in the CDR3. The CDR3 nucleotides read TGTGCCACCGGAGGACAGGGGAGCCCCGGGGAGCTGTTTTTT. Protein sequence: CATGGQGSPGELFF.

This clonotype came up a few times. The genes are TRBV11-2 and TRBJ2-3, with D possibly TRBD2 on 6 matching bases. In germline, CDR1 is SGHAT, CDR2 FQNNGV. V was trimmed by 6 bases and J by 3 bases, leaving 19 bases between them. CDR3 size: 16 residues. CDR3 coding DNA: TGTGCCAGCAGGAATTTTCGGGGGAGAAGGACAGATACGCAGTATTTT. Translated, it gives CASRNFRGRRTDTQYF.

The chain has TRBV29-1 and TRBJ2-5; the D is unclear. The CDR3 consists of 11 residues. The V gene lost 3 bases and the J gene lost 5 bases, with 7 bases spanning the gap. Germline CDR1 reads SQVTM; CDR2 reads ANQGSEA. The CDR3 sequence is CSVDSVETQYF. CDR3 nucleotides: TGCAGCGTTGATTCCGTCGAGACCCAGTACTTC.